Each of the 21 T cell receptor beta chains below was sequenced from the same sample in a study of Ad26.COV2.S vaccination and SARS-CoV-2 variants. Libraries were prepared by immunoSEQ multiplex PCR; TCRdb keeps only in-frame clonotypes and omits some of them. Of around 450,000 clones listed, roughly 90% are singletons. Treatment here: some 19 received Ad26.COV2.S at low or high dose, single or two shots; 5 received placebo; per-sample allocation not given. At day 63 after the first vaccine or placebo injection, samples were drawn. The sequenced sample was peripheral blood, obtained in a trial of Ad26.COV2.S vaccine versus placebo. The receptor source for this set is a person aged 18 to 65 who received the Ad26.COV2.S COVID-19 vaccine or a placebo.

CDR3 nucleotides: TGTGCCAGCAGCCAAGCCCGCAGGGGGCCACCCTACGAGCAGTACTTC. As protein: CASSQARRGPPYEQYF. J is TRBJ2-7 and V is TRBV14; 8 nucleotides agree with TRBD1. This CDR3 contains 16 residues. CDR1 is SGHDN, CDR2 FVKESK, per germline. Unmatched junction bases numbered 7, after V lost 1 base and J lost 2 bases.

This clone came up a few times. The J gene is TRBJ2-2, the V gene TRBV3-1 (or the pseudogene TRBV3-2); D gene ambiguous. This CDR3 contains 15 residues. Germline lookup yields CDR1 LGHDT and CDR2 YNNKEL (reference sequence). Trimming took off 0 bases at V and 5 bases at J, with 10 bases between the two ends. In nucleotides, the CDR3 is TGTGCCAGCAGCCAAGACCATTTCGTAACCGGGGAGCTGTTTTTT. It encodes CASSQDHFVTGELFF.

The CDR3: CASSSALYEQYF. DNA of the CDR3: TGTGCCAGCAGCTCTGCCCTCTACGAGCAGTACTTC. This sequence joins TRBV7-9 and TRBJ2-7; D ambiguous. The CDR3 has 12 amino acids. Trimming removed 4 bases at V and 3 bases at J, with 7 bases between. Germline V gives CDR1 SEHNR, CDR2 FQNEAQ (reference sequence).

The rearrangement uses TRBV4-1 and TRBJ1-2; TRBD1 might be the D (5 bases). V lost 3 bases and J lost 6, with 20 bases in between. The CDR3 is 16 amino acids. Looked up from germline, CDR1 is MGHRA and CDR2 is YSYEKL. The chain's CDR3 is CASSQLLTGRGNGYTF. DNA for the CDR3: TGCGCCAGCAGCCAGTTACTAACGGGGCGGGGGAATGGCTACACCTTC.

This sequence joins TRBV12-3 or TRBV12-4 and TRBJ1-5; D is undetermined. This CDR3 has 13 residues. The V end lost 5 bases, the J end lost 7 bases, and 12 bases lay between the germline ends. CDR3 residues: CASSLGISQPQHF. CDR3 sequence (DNA): TGTGCCAGCAGTCTAGGAATATCCCAGCCCCAGCATTTT.

The chain is built from TRBV6-5 and TRBJ1-1; D not certain. The length of the CDR3 is 10 residues. Germline V gene sequence: CDR1 MNHEY, CDR2 SVGAGI. The CDR3 sequence is CALGNTEAFF. CDR3 sequence (DNA): TGTGCACTAGGGAACACTGAAGCTTTCTTT.

The gene calls are TRBV3-1 (or the pseudogene TRBV3-2) and TRBJ2-5; 10 bases are shared with TRBD2. The CDR3 contains 14 residues. Trimming removed 4 bases from V and 5 bases from J; junction bases left unmatched: 4. The germline V gene encodes CDR1 LGHDT and CDR2 YNNKEL (reference sequence). DNA of the CDR3: TGTGCCAGCAGCCGAACTAGCGGGGTCGAGACCCAGTACTTC. Its translation: CASSRTSGVETQYF.

This chain links TRBV6-2 or TRBV6-3 with TRBJ2-2; 12 bases are shared with TRBD1. The V and J ends lost 5 bases and 9 bases, in that order; junction bases with no gene match: 7. CDR1 is MNHEY, CDR2 SVGEGT, per germline. The length of the CDR3 is 15 residues. CDR3 bases: TGTGCCAGCAGTGCCCCCGGGACAGGGGGCCGGGAGCTGTTTTTT. Translated: CASSAPGTGGRELFF.

The J gene is TRBJ1-1, the V gene TRBV28, with no clear D. With 6 bases removed from V and 1 base from J, the gap between germline ends came to 12 bases. CDR3 size: 14 residues. The germline gives CDR1 MDHEN, CDR2 SYDVKM. Here the CDR3 reads CASSPRTENTEAFF. The CDR3 nucleotides read TGTGCCAGCAGCCCGAGGACGGAGAACACTGAAGCTTTCTTT.

This chain uses TRBV25-1 with TRBJ1-2; D ambiguous. CDR3 length equals 12 residues. CDR1 MGHDK and CDR2 SYGVNS come from the germline V gene. With 3 bases removed from V and 2 bases from J, the gap between germline ends came to 4 bases. The CDR3 DNA is TGTGCCAGCAGTGACAGGAACTATGGCTACACCTTC. Amino acid sequence: CASSDRNYGYTF.

This clone was picked up a small number of times. This chain links TRBV6-1 with TRBJ2-7, with TRBD1 matching 8 bases. V was pared by 0 bases and J by 4 bases, with 11 bases of the junction left unmatched. The CDR3 is 17 amino acids. Germline V gives CDR1 MNHNS, CDR2 SASEGT. The DNA for the CDR3 is TGTGCCAGCAGTGAAGCCACGCCCGGGACAGGACTTTACGAGCAGTACTTC. This gives the protein CASSEATPGTGLYEQYF.

The V call is TRBV7-9, the J call TRBJ2-1; D is uncertain. The CDR3 is 13 amino acids. Germline lookup yields CDR1 SEHNR and CDR2 FQNEAQ (reference sequence). Trimming took off 3 bases at V and 8 bases at J, with 11 bases between the two ends. The CDR3 loop reads CASSLGIGDEQFF. In DNA, the CDR3 is TGTGCCAGCAGCTTGGGAATCGGAGATGAGCAGTTCTTC. The variable domain in full, with the rest retrieved from reference TRBV7-9 and TRBJ2-1, is DTGVSQNPRHKITKRGQNVTFRCDPISEHNRLYWYRQTLGQGPEFLTYFQNEAQLEKSRLLSDRFSAERPKGSFSTLEIQRTEQGDSAMYLCASSLGIGDEQFFGPGTRLTVL.

This chain links TRBV4-1 with TRBJ2-1; no firm D call. CDR3 length: 12 amino acids. Trimming pared 2 bases from V and 3 bases from J, leaving 2 bases between. Germline V gene lookup returns CDR1 MGHRA and CDR2 YSYEKL. The chain's CDR3 is CASSQIYNEQFF. CDR3 nucleotides: TGCGCCAGCAGCCAAATCTACAATGAGCAGTTCTTC.

The chain is built from TRBV6-2 or TRBV6-3 and TRBJ2-3, with TRBD2 matching 10 bases. This CDR3 is built from 16 residues. CDR1 is MNHEY and CDR2 is SVGEGT in the germline V gene. V lost 2 bases, J lost 5 bases, and 7 bases stayed unmatched. The DNA of the CDR3 is TGTGCCAGCAGTTACCCTCCAGCGGGGGGGGGAGATACGCAGTATTTT. It yields the protein CASSYPPAGGGDTQYF.

The rearrangement uses TRBV7-8 and TRBJ1-4, with D possibly TRBD1 on 5 matching bases. V was shortened by 5 bases and J by 5 bases, with 12 bases between the two germline ends. CDR1 SGHVS and CDR2 FQNEAQ come from the germline V gene. The CDR3 sequence is 14 residues long. CDR3 in amino acids: CASSRVRGNEKLFF. CDR3 in DNA: TGTGCCAGCAGCCGGGTACGGGGGAATGAAAAACTGTTTTTT.

The J gene is TRBJ1-2, the V gene TRBV7-6; D possibly corresponds to TRBD1 (6 bases). The germline V gene has CDR1 SGHVS and CDR2 FNYEAQ. The ends were cut back, 1 base at V and 0 bases at J, with 9 bases in the middle. The CDR3 extends over 15 amino acids. DNA for the CDR3: TGTGCCAGCAGCTTAGATACAGGGTCTAACTATGGCTACACCTTC. Protein: CASSLDTGSNYGYTF.

The rearrangement joins TRBV15 to TRBJ2-7; D is perhaps TRBD1 (6 bases). The ends were cut back, 0 bases at V and 5 bases at J, with 23 bases in the middle. Germline values: CDR1 LNHNV, CDR2 YYDKDF (reference sequence). The CDR3 loop spans 18 amino acids. The CDR3, as DNA: TGTGCCACCAGCAGAGATCGTCAAAGTCGGGTCAGGGGCCACGAGCAGTACTTC. As protein: CATSRDRQSRVRGHEQYF.

The chain uses TRBV29-1 and TRBJ1-2, with D maybe TRBD1 (5 bases). The V gene's germline CDR1 is SQVTM and CDR2 ANQGSEA. The CDR3 totals 18 residues. With 2 bases removed from V and 4 bases from J, the gap between germline ends came to 26 bases. The CDR3 reads CSVECEGQEKPNSYGYTF. The CDR3 bases are TGCAGCGTTGAATGTGAGGGGCAGGAGAAACCCAATAGCTATGGCTACACCTTC.

The DNA for the CDR3 is TGTGCCAGTAGTAAGCAATTGAACACTGAAGCTTTCTTT. As protein: CASSKQLNTEAFF. The chain recombines TRBV19 with TRBJ1-1; D is undetermined. The V gene's germline CDR1 is LNHDA and CDR2 SQIVND (reference sequence). Trimming removed 4 bases from V and 0 bases from J, with 6 bases in between. There are 13 residues in the CDR3.

The chain uses TRBV5-1 and TRBJ2-7, with 9 nucleotides matching TRBD1. J lost 3 bases, V lost 0 bases, and 10 bases had no gene match. The CDR3 runs 17 residues. Germline lookup yields CDR1 SGHRS and CDR2 YFSETQ. In DNA form, the CDR3 reads TGCGCCAGCAGCTTGGAGGGACAGGGCTTCGGTATCTACGAGCAGTACTTC. This codes for CASSLEGQGFGIYEQYF.

The chain uses TRBV7-9 and TRBJ1-2, with D possibly matching TRBD1 (5 bases). The germline gives CDR1 SEHNR, CDR2 FQNEAQ (reference sequence). V dropped 4 bases and J dropped 5 bases, with 20 bases sitting between them. CDR3 length: 16 residues. CDR3 sequence (DNA): TGTGCCAGCAGCTCAGGGAGGACCGAGAAAGCATATGGCTACACCTTC. It specifies CASSSGRTEKAYGYTF.